Presented here are 20 T cell receptor beta chains from one specimen sequenced in a study of blood T cells in healthy people across ages. A second PCR of 7 to 11 cycles used a sample-barcoded 5' primer and a J-beta primer mix. A single record per CDR3 protein comes from TCRdb applying MiXCR to the 5' RACE reads. Counted here are roughly 650,000 distinct CDR3 sequences, about a third occurring once; the ten biggest clones make up just over 15%. The sequencing sample was made of blood. Receptors were obtained from a woman aged 80 or over in good health.

This clonotype was seen repeatedly, ten times or more. CDR3 sequence reads: CASSSPRAVGETQYF. The DNA of the CDR3 is TGTGCCAGCAGTTCTCCAAGGGCAGTCGGAGAGACCCAGTACTTC. The chain employs TRBV28 and TRBJ2-5; D gene uncertain. Germline CDR1 reads MDHEN; CDR2 reads SYDVKM. Trimming left V 4 bases short and J 4 bases short, with 16 bases between. The CDR3 length is 15 residues.

This clonotype came up many times. V usage is TRBV13 and J usage is TRBJ2-7; 14 nucleotides match TRBD2. The V gene end was trimmed by 2 bases and the J gene end by 3 bases; junction bases not matched to a gene: 9. CDR1 is PRHDT and CDR2 is FYEKMQ in the germline V gene (reference sequence). This CDR3 contains 18 residues. The DNA for the CDR3 is TGTGCCAGCAGCTTAACACGGACTAGCGGGGGGCCTATCTACGAGCAGTACTTC. Encoded protein: CASSLTRTSGGPIYEQYF. The full variable domain, completed using reference TRBV13 and TRBJ2-7, is AAGVIQSPRHLIKEKRETATLKCYPIPRHDTVYWYQQGPGQDPQFLISFYEKMQSDKGSIPDRFSAQQFSDYHSELNMSSLELGDSALYFCASSLTRTSGGPIYEQYFGPGTRLTVT.

Written as DNA, the CDR3 is TGTGCCAGCAGCCCGGAGAAGGGACTAGCGGGGGCGTCGACGTTCGTGGAGCAGTTCTTC. The encoded protein is CASSPEKGLAGASTFVEQFF. V gene TRBV3-1 combines with J gene TRBJ2-1; TRBD2 matches at 14 bases. The CDR3 extends over 20 amino acids. The V and J ends lost 4 bases and 10 bases, in that order; junction bases with no gene match: 21. Germline CDR1 LGHDT, CDR2 YNNKEL (reference sequence).

The chain is built from TRBV7-2 and TRBJ2-1; D possibly corresponds to TRBD2 (5 bases). Looked up from germline, CDR1 is SGHTA and CDR2 is FQGNSA. The V and J ends lost 0 bases and 0 bases respectively, with 9 bases between them. This CDR3 is 16 amino acids long. The CDR3 protein is CASSLAWGDSYNEQFF. CDR3 nucleotides: TGTGCCAGCAGCTTAGCATGGGGAGACTCCTACAATGAGCAGTTCTTC.

This clonotype has more than one count but fewer than ten. The rearrangement uses TRBV5-1 and TRBJ2-2; 11 nucleotides agree with TRBD1. Trimming cost V 4 bases and J 4 bases; bases outside gene matches: 15. The CDR3 is 19 residues long. From germline, CDR1 is SGHRS and CDR2 YFSETQ. This CDR3 reads CASSPARDRGFISTGELFF. The CDR3 DNA reads as TGCGCCAGCAGCCCTGCCCGGGACAGGGGGTTTATCTCCACCGGGGAGCTGTTTTTT.

A word on this clonotype: A much larger clone is a single base away; this may be a read error. The rearrangement joins TRBV6-5 to TRBJ2-7; 7 bases fit TRBD2. Germline V gene sequence: CDR1 MNHEY, CDR2 SVGAGI. The CDR3 extends over 15 amino acids. The CDR3 DNA follows: TGTGCCAGCAGTCCGGGCCTAGCGGCCTCCTACGGGCAGTACTTC. Translated, it gives CASSPGLAASYGQYF.

The chain joins TRBV12-3 or TRBV12-4 to TRBJ2-5; 7 bases are shared with TRBD1. The CDR3 loop spans 15 amino acids. Trimming at V came to 7 bases and at J to 2 bases, leaving 10 bases not matched to a gene. The CDR3 DNA follows: TGTGCCAGCACCGAGGCCGGGACAGCGCAAGAGACCCAGTACTTC. The encoded protein is CASTEAGTAQETQYF.

With respect to this clonotype: With a much larger clone just one base away, this may be a read error. V and J are TRBV28 and TRBJ2-1; 7 nucleotides agree with TRBD1. The CDR3 runs 15 residues. The germline gives CDR1 MDHEN, CDR2 SYDVKM. This CDR3 is CASSLRGGPVDERFF. DNA of the CDR3: TGTGCCAGCAGTTTAAGAGGGGGCCCCGTGGATGAGCGGTTCTTC.

Comment on this clonotype: Because it lacks the conserved phenylalanine or tryptophan at the end, this CDR3 is likely a read error. The chain recombines TRBV12-3 or TRBV12-4 with TRBJ1-2; a possible D gene is TRBD1 (5 bases). Trimming cost V 1 base and J 3 bases, with 9 bases left between them. This CDR3 spans 14 amino acids. The CDR3 DNA is TGTGCCAGCAGTTTAGGTGGGGCAGACTATGGCTACACCTAC. Translation gives CASSLGGADYGYTY.

As to this clonotype: The junction departs from the called germline gene at one end, perhaps through a read error. The J gene is TRBJ1-2, the V gene TRBV14, with D possibly matching TRBD1 (5 bases). The CDR3 has 18 amino acids. The germline V gene has CDR1 SGHDN and CDR2 FVKESK. This CDR3 reads CACSQGPFPGTLRYGYTF. CDR3 nucleotides: TGTGCCTGCAGCCAAGGACCCTTCCCAGGGACGTTACGCTATGGCTACACCTTC.

This clonotype was observed many times. The rearrangement links TRBV7-2 to TRBJ2-5, with 9 bases matching TRBD2. The germline CDR1 and CDR2 sequences are SGHTA and FQGNSA. V lost 1 base to trimming and J lost 4 bases; unmatched junction nucleotides: 7. There are 16 residues in the CDR3. Here the CDR3 reads CASSLGRGGAGETQYF. Written as DNA, the CDR3 is TGTGCCAGCAGCTTAGGGCGCGGGGGGGCGGGAGAGACCCAGTACTTC.

This clonotype has a handful of counts. A much larger clone differs by one base, so this may be a read error. The V and J genes are TRBV28 and TRBJ2-7; 11 nucleotides match TRBD1. CDR1 is MDHEN, CDR2 SYDVKM, per germline. With 6 bases clipped from V and 5 bases from J, the junction kept 6 bases outside the gene matches. The CDR3 is 14 residues long. CDR3 sequence reads: CASRSPGQGDEQYF. The CDR3 bases are TGTGCCAGCAGGTCCCCGGGACAGGGGGACGAGCAGTACTTC.

This clonotype was recorded many times. V is TRBV20-1 and J is TRBJ1-6, with TRBD1 matching over 8 bases. Germline-derived CDR1 and CDR2 are DFQATT and SNEGSKA (reference sequence). Germline trimming cut 6 bases from V and 7 bases from J; bases unmatched to any gene: 14. The CDR3 consists of 16 residues. The CDR3 here is CSARQDPGQDNSPLHF. In nucleotides, the CDR3 is TGCAGTGCCAGACAGGACCCGGGACAGGACAATTCACCCCTCCACTTT.

This clonotype was recorded a few times. In nucleotides, the CDR3 is TGTGCCAGCAGTTATGCCCAACCCCAGAGATTCGACAGGCGGGGGAGGAACACTGAAGCTTTCTTT. Translated: CASSYAQPQRFDRRGRNTEAFF. V gene TRBV6-2 or TRBV6-3 combines with J gene TRBJ1-1; TRBD1 is a possible D gene (6 bases). V was shortened by 3 bases and J by 1 base, with 33 bases between the two germline ends. The CDR3 is made up of 22 amino acids. Germline V gene sequence: CDR1 MNHEY, CDR2 SVGEGT.

This clonotype occurred many times. A much larger clone lies one base from this, so it may be a read error. The chain employs TRBV7-2 and TRBJ2-7; no clear D. Trimming took 4 bases from V and 2 from J, leaving 3 bases between them. Germline CDR1 SGHTA, CDR2 FQGNSA. The CDR3 is 11 residues long. The CDR3 loop reads CASSYTYEQYF. CDR3 bases: TGTGCCAGCAGCTACACCTACGAGCAGTACTTC.

This clonotype has ten or more counts. The chain couples TRBV6-1 to TRBJ2-7; D might be TRBD1 (6 bases). Germline V gene sequence: CDR1 MNHNS, CDR2 SASEGT. V lost 5 bases and J lost 3, with 17 bases in between. The CDR3 length is 15 residues. CDR3 loop: CASSSRTGWHYEQYF. CDR3 nucleotide sequence: TGTGCCAGCAGTTCCCGAACAGGGTGGCACTACGAGCAGTACTTC.

This clonotype showed up many times. The CDR3 DNA reads TGTGCCAGCAGCTTAGCTTGGGAAGGCGGTGAGCAGTTCTTC. Its translation is CASSLAWEGGEQFF. The V call is TRBV7-9, the J call TRBJ2-1; the D is unclear. Germline V gene data show CDR1 as SEHNR and CDR2 as FQNEAQ (reference sequence). This CDR3 is 14 amino acids long. V was trimmed by 0 bases and J by 9 bases, leaving 12 bases between them.

This clonotype came up many times. The V gene is TRBV10-3, the J gene TRBJ2-1; D possibly corresponds to TRBD1 (6 bases). CDR1 and CDR2 from the germline V gene are ENHRY and SYGVKD. The CDR3 totals 14 residues. The V gene lost 3 bases and the J gene lost 4 bases, with 10 bases spanning the gap. CDR3 protein: CAISEQGRYNEQFF. The CDR3 bases are TGTGCCATCAGTGAACAGGGCCGATACAATGAGCAGTTCTTC.

This clonotype was observed many times. The V call is TRBV20-1, the J call TRBJ2-1, with D perhaps TRBD1 (6 bases). The V end lost 0 bases, the J end lost 0 bases, and 12 bases lay between the germline ends. The CDR3 has 16 residues. CDR1 is DFQATT and CDR2 is SNEGSKA in the germline V gene (reference sequence). The CDR3 sequence: CSARDLQGLSYNEQFF. In nucleotides, the CDR3 is TGCAGTGCTAGAGATTTACAGGGCCTCTCCTACAATGAGCAGTTCTTC.

The chain uses TRBV11-2 and TRBJ2-1; the D is unclear. The CDR3 contains 13 residues. The germline V gene has CDR1 SGHAT and CDR2 FQNNGV. V lost 4 bases, J lost 0 bases, and 4 bases lay in between. The CDR3 is CASSYVSYNEQFF. The DNA of the CDR3 is TGTGCCAGCAGCTATGTCTCCTACAATGAGCAGTTCTTC.